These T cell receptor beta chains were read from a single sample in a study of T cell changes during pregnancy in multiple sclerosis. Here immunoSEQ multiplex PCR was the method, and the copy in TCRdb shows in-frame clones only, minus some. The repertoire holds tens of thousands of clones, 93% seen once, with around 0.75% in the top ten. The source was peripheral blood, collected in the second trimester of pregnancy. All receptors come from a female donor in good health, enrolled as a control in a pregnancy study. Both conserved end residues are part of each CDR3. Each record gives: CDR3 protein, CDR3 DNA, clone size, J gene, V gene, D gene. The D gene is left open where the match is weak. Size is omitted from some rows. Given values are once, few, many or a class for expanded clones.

CDR3 protein: CASSDRQGNQPQHF; CDR3 DNA: TGTGCCAGTAGCGACAGACAGGGGAATCAGCCCCAGCATTTT; clone size: NA; J gene: TRBJ1-5; V gene: TRBV19; D gene: TRBD1
CDR3 protein: CAWTRQGSPNEQFF; CDR3 DNA: TGTGCCTGGACCCGACAGGGTTCTCCCAATGAGCAGTTCTTC; clone size: NA; J gene: TRBJ2-1; V gene: TRBV30; D gene: TRBD1
CDR3 protein: CASRREAQPQHF; CDR3 DNA: TGTGCCAGTCGCAGGGAAGCGCAGCCCCAGCATTTT; clone size: few; J gene: TRBJ1-5; V gene: TRBV19; D gene: NA
CDR3 protein: CASSLGTSGEYEQFF; CDR3 DNA: TGTGCCAGCAGCTTGGGGACTAGCGGGGAATATGAGCAGTTCTTC; clone size: NA; J gene: TRBJ2-1; V gene: TRBV5-4; D gene: TRBD2
CDR3 protein: CASSLRDRDHEQYF; CDR3 DNA: TGTGCCAGCAGTTTACGGGACAGGGACCACGAGCAGTACTTC; clone size: once; J gene: TRBJ2-7; V gene: TRBV28; D gene: TRBD1
CDR3 protein: CASSFSRQGGNEQYF; CDR3 DNA: TGTGCCAGCAGCTTTTCCCGCCAGGGGGGCAACGAGCAGTACTTC; clone size: NA; J gene: TRBJ2-7; V gene: TRBV7-2; D gene: NA
CDR3 protein: CASTLGRGHYEQYF; CDR3 DNA: TGTGCCAGCACTCTGGGCAGGGGCCACTACGAGCAGTACTTC; clone size: NA; J gene: TRBJ2-7; V gene: TRBV11-3; D gene: NA
CDR3 protein: CASSVGQDLNEAFF; CDR3 DNA: TGTGCCAGCAGCGTCGGACAGGACTTAAATGAAGCTTTCTTT; clone size: NA; J gene: TRBJ1-1; V gene: TRBV7-9; D gene: TRBD1
CDR3 protein: CASSELMGQGSSPLHF; CDR3 DNA: TGTGCCAGCAGTGAATTGATGGGACAGGGATCTTCACCCCTCCACTTT; clone size: NA; J gene: TRBJ1-6; V gene: TRBV2; D gene: TRBD1
CDR3 protein: CASSLEQGARYGYTF; CDR3 DNA: TGTGCCAGCAGCTTGGAACAGGGGGCTCGCTATGGCTACACCTTC; clone size: NA; J gene: TRBJ1-2; V gene: TRBV5-5; D gene: TRBD1
CDR3 protein: CAISETGTGANVLTF; CDR3 DNA: TGTGCCATCAGTGAGACAGGGACTGGGGCCAACGTCCTGACTTTC; clone size: NA; J gene: TRBJ2-6; V gene: TRBV10-3; D gene: NA
CDR3 protein: CASSFVGAYEQYF; CDR3 DNA: TGTGCCAGCAGCTTTGTTGGGGCTTACGAGCAGTACTTC; clone size: NA; J gene: TRBJ2-7; V gene: TRBV7-9; D gene: NA
CDR3 protein: CASSPRTGTNEQYF; CDR3 DNA: TGTGCCAGTAGTCCTCGGACAGGGACAAACGAGCAGTACTTC; clone size: NA; J gene: TRBJ2-7; V gene: TRBV19; D gene: TRBD1
CDR3 protein: CAWSPRGSDTGEAFF; CDR3 DNA: TGTGCCTGGAGTCCAAGGGGGTCGGATACGGGGGAAGCTTTCTTT; clone size: few; J gene: TRBJ1-1; V gene: TRBV30; D gene: NA
CDR3 protein: CASSLGTSGGGGEQFF; CDR3 DNA: TGTGCCAGCAGCCTCGGGACTAGCGGGGGGGGAGGTGAGCAGTTCTTC; clone size: NA; J gene: TRBJ2-1; V gene: TRBV7-2; D gene: TRBD2
CDR3 protein: CASSARKQGRREKLFF; CDR3 DNA: TGTGCCAGTAGTGCACGGAAACAGGGGCGTCGGGAAAAACTGTTTTTT; clone size: once; J gene: TRBJ1-4; V gene: TRBV19; D gene: TRBD1
CDR3 protein: CASSLFRTSGGTQYF; CDR3 DNA: TGTGCCAGCAGCCTCTTCCGGACTAGCGGGGGGACCCAGTACTTC; clone size: NA; J gene: TRBJ2-5; V gene: TRBV5-6; D gene: TRBD2
CDR3 protein: CASSLEQGQRHQPQHF; CDR3 DNA: TGTGCCAGCAGCCTCGAACAGGGGCAACGACATCAGCCCCAGCATTTT; clone size: NA; J gene: TRBJ1-5; V gene: TRBV7-3; D gene: TRBD1
CDR3 protein: CASSQGGSYEQYF; CDR3 DNA: TGTGCCAGCAGCCAGGGGGGTAGCTACGAGCAGTACTTC; clone size: NA; J gene: TRBJ2-7; V gene: TRBV4-2; D gene: NA
CDR3 protein: CASSQDFSRDGETQYF; CDR3 DNA: TGCGCCAGCAGCCAAGATTTCAGCCGGGATGGGGAGACCCAGTACTTC; clone size: NA; J gene: TRBJ2-5; V gene: TRBV4-3; D gene: NA
CDR3 protein: CASSLGQIREKLFF; CDR3 DNA: TGTGCCAGCAGCTTAGGACAGATAAGGGAAAAACTGTTTTTT; clone size: NA; J gene: TRBJ1-4; V gene: TRBV11-2; D gene: NA
CDR3 protein: CASSRGLFQTEAFF; CDR3 DNA: TGTGCCAGCAGCCGGGGACTTTTTCAGACTGAAGCTTTCTTT; clone size: NA; J gene: TRBJ1-1; V gene: TRBV4-2; D gene: NA
CDR3 protein: CASSLWQKNYEQYF; CDR3 DNA: TGTGCCAGCAGCTTATGGCAGAAAAATTACGAGCAGTACTTC; clone size: NA; J gene: TRBJ2-7; V gene: TRBV7-9; D gene: NA
CDR3 protein: CAWSPQVIANYGYTF; CDR3 DNA: TGTGCCTGGAGTCCACAGGTTATCGCTAACTATGGCTACACCTTC; clone size: NA; J gene: TRBJ1-2; V gene: TRBV30; D gene: NA
CDR3 protein: CASTAGAKGAEKLFF; CDR3 DNA: TGTGCCAGCACCGCCGGGGCGAAGGGGGCTGAAAAACTGTTTTTT; clone size: NA; J gene: TRBJ1-4; V gene: TRBV25-1; D gene: TRBD1
CDR3 protein: CASSARGTDTQYF; CDR3 DNA: TGTGCCAGCAGCGCCCGGGGCACAGATACGCAGTATTTT; clone size: NA; J gene: TRBJ2-3; V gene: TRBV5-4; D gene: NA
CDR3 protein: CASSKTGAYEQYF; CDR3 DNA: TGTGCCAGCAGCAAGACAGGGGCCTACGAGCAGTACTTC; clone size: NA; J gene: TRBJ2-7; V gene: TRBV11-2; D gene: TRBD1
CDR3 protein: CASSATSGGAIGTDTQYF; CDR3 DNA: TGTGCCAGCAGTGCTACTAGCGGGGGGGCCATCGGCACAGATACGCAGTATTTT; clone size: NA; J gene: TRBJ2-3; V gene: TRBV2; D gene: TRBD2
CDR3 protein: CASSMTGGWTEAFF; CDR3 DNA: TGTGCCAGTAGTATGACAGGGGGGTGGACTGAAGCTTTCTTT; clone size: few; J gene: TRBJ1-1; V gene: TRBV19; D gene: TRBD1